This T cell receptor (beta chain) was captured by sequencing in a study of glioma-infiltrating T cells. Study outcomes and limitations: Non-neoplastic patients had below-expected tissue-blood divergence, while all gliomas exceeded expectation. Tissue and blood shared very few CDR3 sequences.

As for this clonotype: What it binds is unknown. The germline gene is not matched at one end of the junction; a read error may be the cause.

Germline V gene lookup returns CDR1 MGHRA and CDR2 YSYEKL. CDR3 size: 16 residues. The iRepertoire nested amplicon-rescue multiplex PCR amplified TCR alpha and beta CDR3s from RNA. TCRdb passed the multiplex PCR reads through MiXCR, listing each CDR3 protein once. This table has about 130,000 distinct CDR3 sequences, roughly 25% appearing once. The sample taken for sequencing was glioma tissue, nonneoplastic brain tissue, or PBMCs (not recorded which). This TCR derives from a human donor with low-grade glioma or glioblastoma, undergoing nonglioma brain surgery, or in good health (not recorded which). The chain recombines TRBV4-1 with TRBJ2-3; D uncertain. The CDR3 sequence is CAGSQDRVGSTDTQYF. The CDR3 bases are TGCGCCGGCAGCCAAGATCGAGTGGGATCCACAGATACGCAGTATTTT.